Listed below are T cell receptor beta chains from one sample, sequenced in a study of blood T cell repertoires in COVID-19. TCRdb keeps only in-frame clones here, not all; method: immunoSEQ multiplex PCR. The table lists roughly 64,000 clones, roughly 82% of them singletons, with about 6% in the top ten. Sequenced: peripheral blood. These receptors were collected from a woman aged 55-75 years with acute or convalescent COVID-19. Each CDR3 is given with its conserved first and last residue. Fields, in order: D gene, clone size, J gene, V gene, CDR3 DNA, CDR3 protein. A D gene is named only where the DNA matches it firmly. Part of the rows lack a size; the others show once, few, many or a class for expanded clones.

-	-	TRBJ2-3	TRBV24-1	TGTGCCACCAGTGGACGTCCCCCCGTAGAGGGCACAGATACGCAGTATTTT	CATSGRPPVEGTDTQYF
-	-	TRBJ1-5	TRBV6-1	TGTGCCAGCAGTGAGGTAGGCAATCAGCCCCAGCATTTT	CASSEVGNQPQHF
TRBD1	-	TRBJ2-1	TRBV3-1/TRBV3-2	TGTGCCAGCAGCCTTACGTCAGGGGGCTACAATGAGCAGTTCTTC	CASSLTSGGYNEQFF
-	-	TRBJ1-1	TRBV11-3	TGTGCCAGCAGCTTCGACGAGGACACTGAAGCTTTCTTT	CASSFDEDTEAFF
-	-	TRBJ1-3	TRBV9	TGTGCCAGCAGCTTATCTAGCGGCTCTGGAAACACCATATATTTT	CASSLSSGSGNTIYF
-	-	TRBJ2-3	TRBV19	TGTGCCAGTAGTAGACTGGAAACCACAGATACGCAGTATTTT	CASSRLETTDTQYF
TRBD2	-	TRBJ2-5	TRBV5-1	TGCGCCAGCAGCTCCGGACTAGCGGTCCAAGAGACCCAGTACTTC	CASSSGLAVQETQYF
TRBD1	few	TRBJ1-2	TRBV11-3	TGTGCCAGCAGCTTAGAGGATGGGGGGACAGGACGAACCTATGGCTACACCTTC	CASSLEDGGTGRTYGYTF
-	-	TRBJ1-3	TRBV9	TGTGCCAGCAGCGTTTTCGATACAGGGAACTCTGGAAACACCATATATTTT	CASSVFDTGNSGNTIYF
TRBD2	-	TRBJ2-7	TRBV7-3	TGTGCCAGCAGCCCAACCGGGACTAGCGGTTACGAGCAGTACTTC	CASSPTGTSGYEQYF
TRBD2	-	TRBJ2-2	TRBV30	TGTGCCTGGAGTGAACCAGCGGGGGGGCCCGGGGAGCTGTTTTTT	CAWSEPAGGPGELFF
TRBD2	-	TRBJ2-1	TRBV2	TGTGCCAGCAGGGGGGGGGATGAGCAGTTCTTC	CASRGGDEQFF
TRBD2	-	TRBJ2-1	TRBV19	TGTGCCAGTAGTCGGACTAGCGGGGGGGCCAATGAGCAGTTCTTC	CASSRTSGGANEQFF
-	-	TRBJ1-4	TRBV5-5	TGTGCCAGCAGCCCTCTCCCGGACAGATTCAATGAAAAACTGTTTTTT	CASSPLPDRFNEKLFF
-	-	TRBJ1-3	TRBV2	TGTGCCAGCAGTGCGGGGGGACCGACGTCTGGAAACACCATATATTTT	CASSAGGPTSGNTIYF
-	-	TRBJ1-1	TRBV6-2/TRBV6-3	TGTGCCAGCAGTTACGCTGGGCCCAACACTGAAGCTTTCTTT	CASSYAGPNTEAFF
TRBD1	-	TRBJ1-2	TRBV24-1	TGTGCCACCAGTGAGTCAGGGGGCTATGGCTACACCTTC	CATSESGGYGYTF
TRBD2	-	TRBJ2-3	TRBV5-1	TGCGCCAGCAGCTTGCTTCCCAGCGGGGGGGGAGATACGCAGTATTTT	CASSLLPSGGGDTQYF
-	-	TRBJ2-2	TRBV6-1	TGTGCCGCCTACGGGTTCGGGGAGCTGTTTTTT	CAAYGFGELFF
-	-	TRBJ2-3	TRBV30	TGTGCCTGGAACCCTAACACAGATACGCAGTATTTT	CAWNPNTDTQYF
-	-	TRBJ2-7	TRBV3-1/TRBV3-2	TGTGCCAGCAGCCAAGGAGGAGGAGGGCTGGTCGAGCAGTACTTC	CASSQGGGGLVEQYF
TRBD2	-	TRBJ2-2	TRBV6-4	TGTGCCGGATTTGCGGGGGGTTCAGGGGAGCTGTTTTTT	CAGFAGGSGELFF
-	-	TRBJ1-2	TRBV6-5	TGTGCCAGCAGTTACAGGGGAAAGGACTATGGCTACACCTTC	CASSYRGKDYGYTF
-	-	TRBJ2-7	TRBV7-9	TGTGCCAGCAGCGCAGGGTATCGCGAGCAGTACTTC	CASSAGYREQYF
-	-	TRBJ1-5	TRBV19	TGTGCCAGTACATCGGTCACCCCGAATCAGCCCCAGCATTTT	CASTSVTPNQPQHF
-	few	TRBJ1-4	TRBV19	TGTGCCAGTAGTAGGGGCACGGAAAAACTGTTTTTT	CASSRGTEKLFF
-	-	TRBJ1-1	TRBV18	TGTGCCAGCTCACCACAACAGGGTTTGACTGAAGCTTTCTTT	CASSPQQGLTEAFF
-	once	TRBJ1-2	TRBV7-3	TGTGCCAGCAGTTCTCAAGTGGGTCCGACTACAGGCTACACCTTC	CASSSQVGPTTGYTF
-	-	TRBJ1-5	TRBV6-1	TGTGCCAGCAGTGAAAGTAACAGCGTACTGGGGCGAAATAATCAGCCCCAGCATTTT	CASSESNSVLGRNNQPQHF
TRBD2	-	TRBJ2-1	TRBV5-1	TGCGCCAGCAGCCGACGACTAGCGGGGGGGCCAAGCAATGAGCAGTTCTTC	CASSRRLAGGPSNEQFF
TRBD1	-	TRBJ1-1	TRBV10-3	TGTGCCATCAGTGAAGGTCCCGGGACAGGGAACACTGAAGCTTTCTTT	CAISEGPGTGNTEAFF
-	-	TRBJ1-1	TRBV11-2	TGTGCCAGCAGGCCTATTAAACAGGGAACTGAAGCTTTCTTT	CASRPIKQGTEAFF
TRBD1	-	TRBJ1-2	TRBV15	TGTGCCACCAGCAAGGGAATACAGGGGGAAGGCTATGGCTACACCTTC	CATSKGIQGEGYGYTF
TRBD1	-	TRBJ1-2	TRBV9	TGTGCCAGCAGCGCACAGGGGTCTCCCCTTGGCTACACCTTC	CASSAQGSPLGYTF
TRBD2	-	TRBJ2-7	TRBV6-1	TGTGCCAGCAGTGAGCTAGTAGCGGGGGAGCAGTACTTC	CASSELVAGEQYF
-	-	TRBJ1-2	TRBV7-3	TGTGCCAGCAGCTTAAGTCCCTCCTATGGCTACACCTTC	CASSLSPSYGYTF
-	-	TRBJ2-2	TRBV12-3/TRBV12-4	TGTGCCAGCAGTTTTCGGCGGACCGGGGAGCTGTTTTTT	CASSFRRTGELFF
-	-	TRBJ1-3	TRBV6-1	TGTGCCAGCAGTGAAGCTTGGACAGCCGGAAACACCATATATTTT	CASSEAWTAGNTIYF
TRBD1	-	TRBJ2-5	TRBV5-1	TGCGCCAGCAGCTCTTGGACAGGGACTGAAGAGACCCAGTACTTC	CASSSWTGTEETQYF
-	-	TRBJ2-2	TRBV7-2	TGTGCCAGCAGCTTAACAGGTTCGAACACCGGGGAGCTGTTTTTT	CASSLTGSNTGELFF